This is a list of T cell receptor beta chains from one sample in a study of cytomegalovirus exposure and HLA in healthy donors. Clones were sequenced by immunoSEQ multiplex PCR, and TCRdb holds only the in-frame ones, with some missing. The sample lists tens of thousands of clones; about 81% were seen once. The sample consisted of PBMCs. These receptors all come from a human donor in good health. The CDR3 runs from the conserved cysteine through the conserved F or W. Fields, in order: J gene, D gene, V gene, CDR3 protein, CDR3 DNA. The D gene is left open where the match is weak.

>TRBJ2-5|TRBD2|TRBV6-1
CASSEGTSGGALETQYF
TGTGCCAGCAGTGAAGGGACTAGCGGGGGGGCCCTAGAGACCCAGTACTTC
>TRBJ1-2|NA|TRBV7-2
CASSLVTQGYGYTF
TGTGCCAGCAGCTTAGTTACACAGGGCTATGGCTACACCTTC
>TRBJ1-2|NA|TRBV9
CASSLEPGGADGYTF
TGTGCCAGCAGCCTCGAACCCGGGGGAGCGGATGGCTACACCTTC
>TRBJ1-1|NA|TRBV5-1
CASSLLSQGMNTEAFF
TGCGCCAGCAGCTTGCTCAGCCAGGGGATGAACACTGAAGCTTTCTTT
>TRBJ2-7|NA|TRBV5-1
CASSSPDGSEQYF
TGCGCCAGCAGCTCACCCGACGGGAGCGAGCAGTACTTC
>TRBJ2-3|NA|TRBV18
CASSPSGTDTQYF
TGTGCCAGCTCACCCAGCGGCACAGATACGCAGTATTTT
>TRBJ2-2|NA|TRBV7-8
CASSLVAGGELFF
TGTGCCAGCAGCTTAGTGGCGGGCGGGGAGCTGTTTTTT
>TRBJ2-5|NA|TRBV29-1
CSVVRGGSQETQYF
TGCAGCGTTGTTCGCGGGGGCTCCCAAGAGACCCAGTACTTC
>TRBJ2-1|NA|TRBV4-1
CASSYPGSTYNEQFF
TGCGCCAGCAGCTATCCGGGATCTACCTACAATGAGCAGTTCTTC
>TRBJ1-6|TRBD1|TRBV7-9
CASSSGGQNNSPLHF
TGTGCCAGCAGTTCAGGGGGGCAAAATAATTCACCCCTCCACTTT